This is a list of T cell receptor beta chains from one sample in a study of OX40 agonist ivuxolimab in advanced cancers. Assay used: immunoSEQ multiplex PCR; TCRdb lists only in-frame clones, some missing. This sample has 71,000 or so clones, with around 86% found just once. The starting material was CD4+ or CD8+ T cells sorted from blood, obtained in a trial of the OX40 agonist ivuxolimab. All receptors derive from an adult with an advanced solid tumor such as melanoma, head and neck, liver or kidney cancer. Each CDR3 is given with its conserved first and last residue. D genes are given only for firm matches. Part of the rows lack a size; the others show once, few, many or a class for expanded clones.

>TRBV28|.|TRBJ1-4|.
CASSSPGSLNEKLFF
TGTGCCAGCAGTTCACCAGGCTCCCTCAATGAAAAACTGTTTTTT
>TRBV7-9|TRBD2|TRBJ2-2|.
CASSSRGGLAHKNTGELFF
TGTGCCAGCAGCTCCCGGGGTGGACTAGCGCATAAGAACACCGGGGAGCTGTTTTTT
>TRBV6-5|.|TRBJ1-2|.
CASRATLNYGYTF
TGTGCCAGCAGGGCGACACTTAACTATGGCTACACCTTC
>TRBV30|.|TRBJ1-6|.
CAWAEGMNSPLHF
TGTGCCTGGGCTGAGGGAATGAATTCACCCCTCCACTTT
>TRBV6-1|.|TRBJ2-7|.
CASSARDQSYEQYF
TGTGCCAGCAGTGCACGAGACCAGTCCTACGAGCAGTACTTC
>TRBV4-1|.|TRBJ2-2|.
CASSQAGTWSGELFF
TGCGCCAGCAGCCAAGCAGGGACGTGGTCCGGGGAGCTGTTTTTT
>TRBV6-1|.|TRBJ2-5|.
CANGDFQETQYF
TGTGCCAACGGGGACTTCCAAGAGACCCAGTACTTC
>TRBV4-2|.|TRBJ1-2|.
CASSQEPQGDYGYTF
TGTGCCAGCAGCCAAGAGCCCCAGGGAGACTATGGCTACACCTTC
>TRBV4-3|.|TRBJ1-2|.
CASSQDLGMGGYTF
TGCGCCAGCAGCCAAGATCTGGGAATGGGCGGCTACACCTTC
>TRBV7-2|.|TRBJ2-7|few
CASSLGGSLSSYEQYF
TGTGCCAGCAGCTTAGGGGGCAGCCTGAGCTCCTACGAGCAGTACTTC
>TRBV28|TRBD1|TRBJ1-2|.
CASREGARYGYTF
TGTGCCAGCAGGGAGGGGGCGCGGTATGGCTACACCTTC
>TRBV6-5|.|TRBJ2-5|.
CASSYSRGQETQYF
TGTGCCAGCAGTTACTCAAGGGGACAAGAGACCCAGTACTTC
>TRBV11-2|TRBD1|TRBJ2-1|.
CASSLAGTGNNEQFF
TGTGCCAGCAGCTTAGCCGGGACAGGCAATAATGAGCAGTTCTTC
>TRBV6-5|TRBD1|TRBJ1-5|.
CASSYSFQGAQPQHF
TGTGCCAGCAGTTACTCATTCCAGGGGGCGCAGCCCCAGCATTTT
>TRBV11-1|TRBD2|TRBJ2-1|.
CASSLLAGYYNEQFF
TGTGCCAGCAGCCTACTAGCGGGCTACTACAATGAGCAGTTCTTC
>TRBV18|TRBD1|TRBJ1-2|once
CASSPQGQGGGYTF
TGTGCCAGCTCACCACAAGGACAGGGAGGAGGCTACACCTTC
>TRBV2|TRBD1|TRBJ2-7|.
CASSEGTTGGYEQYF
TGTGCCAGCAGTGAAGGGACGACAGGGGGCTACGAGCAGTACTTC
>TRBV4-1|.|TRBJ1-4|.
CASSLGEKLFF
TGCGCCAGCAGCCTAGGTGAAAAACTGTTTTTT
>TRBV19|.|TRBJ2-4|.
CASSIWGGEIQYF
TGTGCCAGTAGTATATGGGGCGGGGAAATTCAGTACTTC
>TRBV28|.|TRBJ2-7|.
CASSSPQASLFEQYF
TGTGCCAGCAGTTCCCCGCAGGCATCCCTCTTCGAGCAGTACTTC
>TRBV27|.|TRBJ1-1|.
CASSLYGNTEAFF
TGTGCCAGCAGTTTATACGGGAACACTGAAGCTTTCTTT
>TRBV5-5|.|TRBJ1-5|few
CASSPLWGEGGQPQHF
TGTGCCAGCAGCCCACTTTGGGGGGAAGGGGGTCAGCCCCAGCATTTT
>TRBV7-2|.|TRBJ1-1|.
CASSFGTEAFF
TGTGCCAGCAGCTTCGGGACTGAAGCTTTCTTT
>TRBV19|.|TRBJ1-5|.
CASSIDWTPQNSNQPQHF
TGTGCCAGTAGTATAGATTGGACTCCCCAGAATAGCAATCAGCCCCAGCATTTT
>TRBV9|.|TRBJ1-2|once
CASSESGYSGYTF
TGTGCCAGCAGCGAGTCAGGGTACAGTGGCTACACCTTC
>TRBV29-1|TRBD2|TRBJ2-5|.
CSVATSPQGETQYF
TGCAGCGTCGCGACTAGCCCCCAAGGCGAGACCCAGTACTTC
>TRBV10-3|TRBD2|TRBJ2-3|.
CAISPLAGQGTDTQYF
TGTGCCATCAGTCCTCTAGCGGGACAAGGCACAGATACGCAGTATTTT
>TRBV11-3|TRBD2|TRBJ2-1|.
CASSLGLAGMYNEQFF
TGTGCCAGCAGCTTAGGACTAGCGGGCATGTACAATGAGCAGTTCTTC